A single sample is the source of the 23 T cell receptor beta chains below, sequenced in a study of shared clonotypes between healthy human individuals. CD45RO-negative CD8 cells positively selected for CCR7 made up the naive population, which excluded terminally differentiated effector memory CD45RA+ cells. The repertoire was sequenced with immunoSEQ multiplex PCR; TCRdb's copy has only in-frame clones and lacks some. The sample holds about 1.9 million clones, 93% seen once. Material for sequencing was naive CD8+ T cells from PBMCs. The receptors derive from a man between 18 and 29 years old in good health. Some clones in this sample may be carry-over from other donors' samples.

This rearrangement joins TRBV5-1 to TRBJ2-7; the D is unclear. CDR1 is SGHRS and CDR2 is YFSETQ in the germline V gene. The CDR3 consists of 16 residues. Trimming stripped 4 bases from V and 2 bases from J, with 19 bases between. This CDR3 is CASSVVSALPTYEQYF. The DNA of the CDR3 is TGCGCCAGCAGCGTCGTAAGTGCGCTCCCGACCTACGAGCAGTACTTC.

The CDR3 DNA follows: TGTGCCTGGAGTGCAACACCCTCGACCTACACCTTC. It translates to CAWSATPSTYTF. V gene TRBV30 combines with J gene TRBJ1-2, with no clear D. CDR3 size: 12 residues. V was clipped by 1 base and J by 10 bases, with 13 bases between them. Germline lookup yields CDR1 GTSNPN and CDR2 SVGIG (reference sequence).

This clone is a singleton in its sample. This chain joins TRBV28 and TRBJ2-7, with 14 bases that match TRBD2. Germline V lookup: CDR1 MDHEN, CDR2 SYDVKM. V shed 1 base, J shed 6 bases, and the junction held 8 bases outside the gene matches. The length of the CDR3 is 17 residues. CDR3 amino acids: CASSLFLRGLAGAEQYF. The CDR3 DNA sequence: TGTGCCAGCAGTTTATTTCTTCGGGGACTAGCGGGAGCCGAGCAGTACTTC.

The chain combines TRBV5-1 with TRBJ2-3, with a weak D call TRBD1 (5 bases). V lost 4 bases and J lost 2, with 14 bases in between. The germline CDR1 and CDR2 sequences are SGHRS and YFSETQ. This CDR3 comprises 15 residues. The CDR3 loop reads CASSPFWGVTDTQYF. CDR3 nucleotide sequence: TGCGCCAGCAGCCCCTTTTGGGGCGTCACAGATACGCAGTATTTT.

This sequence joins TRBV7-8 and TRBJ2-3, with D hard to call. The V gene's germline CDR1 is SGHVS and CDR2 FQNEAQ. There are 19 residues in the CDR3. Trimming shortened V by 2 bases and J by 0 bases, and 21 bases separated the two germline ends. In nucleotides, the CDR3 is TGTGCCAGCAGCTTAATGAGACTTGGACGGAGTGCTAGCACAGATACGCAGTATTTT. It encodes CASSLMRLGRSASTDTQYF.

The V and J genes are TRBV9 and TRBJ2-7; D gene ambiguous. V lost 0 bases and J 5 bases, leaving 9 bases between the germline ends. There are 13 residues in the CDR3. Germline V CDR1 and CDR2: SGDLS, YYNGEE. DNA for the CDR3: TGTGCCAGCAGCGTAGCTACCATGGACGAGCAGTACTTC. Translated: CASSVATMDEQYF. The complete variable domain, with remaining parts taken from reference TRBV9 and TRBJ2-7, reads DSGVTQTPKHLITATGQRVTLRCSPRSGDLSVYWYQQSLDQGLQFLIQYYNGEERAKGNILERFSAQQFPDLHSELNLSSLELGDSALYFCASSVATMDEQYFGPGTRLTVT.

Only one count was recorded for this clone. The chain combines TRBV27 with TRBJ2-2; D is unclear. The germline CDR1 and CDR2 sequences are MNHEY and SMNVEV (reference sequence). V shed 6 bases and J shed 6 bases, with 17 bases lying between them. The CDR3 runs to 15 residues. The CDR3 bases are TGTGCCAGCAGCTCTTTCTACGTGGCCGCCGGGGAGCTGTTTTTT. Protein: CASSSFYVAAGELFF.

This rearrangement joins TRBV2 to TRBJ1-1; no clear D gene. CDR3 size: 14 residues. CDR1 and CDR2 (germline): SNHLY, FYNNEI. Trimming cost V 7 bases and J 1 base, with 13 bases left between them. CDR3 sequence: CASTTPVGNTEAFF. CDR3 DNA sequence: TGTGCCAGCACTACCCCGGTGGGGAACACTGAAGCTTTCTTT. Using reference TRBV2 and TRBJ1-1 for the parts outside the CDR3, the full variable domain is EPEVTQTPSHQVTQMGQEVILRCVPISNHLYFYWYRQILGQKVEFLVSFYNNEISEKSEIFDDQFSVERPDGSNFTLKIRSTKLEDSAMYFCASTTPVGNTEAFFGQGTRLTVV.

Comments on this clone: At the DNA level, this CDR3 is encoded by other sequences in the same sample as well. The V call is TRBV30, the J call TRBJ1-1, with D uncertain. The CDR3 loop spans 12 amino acids. The ends were cut back, 3 bases at V and 0 bases at J, with 5 bases in the middle. Germline V gene data show CDR1 as GTSNPN and CDR2 as SVGIG (reference sequence). CDR3: CAWSALNTEAFF. For the CDR3, the DNA is TGTGCCTGGAGCGCTCTGAACACTGAAGCTTTCTTT.

The chain links TRBV2 to TRBJ1-2, with 7 positions matching TRBD1. This CDR3 is 13 amino acids long. The V gene's germline CDR1 is SNHLY and CDR2 FYNNEI. The trim removed 9 bases at V and 4 bases at J, leaving 8 bases unmatched. CDR3 nucleotide sequence: TGTGCCAGTGGGCCGGGACAGAGCTATGGCTACACCTTC. It specifies CASGPGQSYGYTF.

This chain connects TRBV6-1 to TRBJ1-3, with TRBD1 matching over 7 bases. This CDR3 has 16 residues. V shed 4 bases, J shed 0 bases, and the junction held 6 bases outside the gene matches. Per the germline V gene, CDR1 is MNHNS and CDR2 is SASEGT. The CDR3 region has the DNA TGTGCCAGCAGTGGACAGGGCGACCCCTCTGGAAACACCATATATTTT. Residues: CASSGQGDPSGNTIYF.

This sequence joins TRBV10-2 and TRBJ2-7; TRBD1 matches 7 bases. Unmatched junction bases numbered 7, after V lost 3 bases and J lost 5 bases. The CDR3 length is 14 residues. Germline CDR1 is WSHSY and CDR2 is SAAADI. The CDR3 spells CASSDRGSWDEQYF. The CDR3 DNA follows: TGCGCCAGCAGTGACAGGGGGTCATGGGACGAGCAGTACTTC.

The chain carries TRBV5-1 and TRBJ1-1, with TRBD1 identical over 9 bases. This CDR3 spans 15 amino acids. Germline V gene sequence: CDR1 SGHRS, CDR2 YFSETQ. Unmatched junction bases numbered 12, after V lost 7 bases and J lost 5 bases. The CDR3 sequence: CASGSLQGAGTEAFF. CDR3 nucleotides: TGCGCCAGCGGAAGCCTACAGGGGGCGGGGACTGAAGCTTTCTTT.

This clone was seen just once. The chain joins TRBV27 to TRBJ2-7, with unresolved D. V lost 5 bases, J lost 6 bases, and 20 bases lay in between. This CDR3 is 15 amino acids long. Germline V CDR1 and CDR2: MNHEY, SMNVEV (reference sequence). CDR3 nucleotides: TGTGCCAGCAGTCCCCGGGTTGGCTATTCGGGCGAGCAGTACTTC. Translation: CASSPRVGYSGEQYF.

This chain connects TRBV29-1 to TRBJ1-2, with D unclear. V lost 3 bases, J lost 6 bases, and 5 bases lay in between. Germline CDR1 SQVTM, CDR2 ANQGSEA. The CDR3 loop spans 10 amino acids. CDR3 residues: CSVDGNGYTF. CDR3 nucleotide sequence: TGCAGCGTTGATGGGAATGGCTACACCTTC.

The chain is built from TRBV11-2 and TRBJ2-1; 7 nucleotides line up with TRBD2. The CDR3 has 15 amino acids. The trim removed 1 base at V and 8 bases at J, leaving 8 bases unmatched. Germline CDR1 is SGHAT and CDR2 is FQNNGV. As DNA, the CDR3 is TGTGCCAGCAGCTTAGGGACTAGGAGGGTCGATGAGCAGTTCTTC. Its translation: CASSLGTRRVDEQFF.

The chain carries TRBV12-5 and TRBJ2-7; 7 bases are shared with TRBD2. CDR1 is LGHNT, CDR2 FRNRAP, per germline. The J segment lost 0 bases and the V segment lost 1 base, leaving 6 bases of the junction unmatched. The CDR3 totals 16 residues. CDR3 amino acids: CASGLERGISSYEQYF. CDR3 bases: TGTGCTAGTGGTTTGGAGCGGGGCATAAGCTCCTACGAGCAGTACTTC.

The chain combines TRBV7-3 with TRBJ2-7, with D perhaps matching TRBD1 (5 bases). The CDR3 spans 13 residues. Germline CDR1 is SGHTA and CDR2 is FQGTGA. The V and J ends lost 2 bases and 7 bases respectively, with 12 bases between them. The CDR3 here is CASSLRGQGEQYF. The CDR3, as DNA: TGTGCCAGCAGCTTACGCGGCCAGGGAGAGCAGTACTTC.

The chain recombines TRBV6-1 with TRBJ2-7; 7 nucleotides agree with TRBD2. The CDR3 is 15 residues long. Germline V lookup: CDR1 MNHNS, CDR2 SASEGT. With 2 bases clipped from V and 2 bases from J, the junction kept 6 bases outside the gene matches. This CDR3 is CASSEPSGDTYEQYF. DNA for the CDR3: TGTGCCAGCAGTGAACCTAGCGGTGATACCTACGAGCAGTACTTC.

The chain combines TRBV5-8 with TRBJ2-7; D gene uncertain. Germline-derived CDR1 and CDR2 are SGHTS and YDEGEE. Trimming cost V 6 bases and J 2 bases, with 18 bases left between them. The length of the CDR3 is 15 residues. The CDR3 coding sequence is TGTGCCAGCACCAAAATCCAGGCCTTTCCCTACGAGCAGTACTTC. This translates into CASTKIQAFPYEQYF.

The chain combines TRBV7-9 with TRBJ2-2; no reliable D call. Germline V CDR1 and CDR2: SEHNR, FQNEAQ (reference sequence). V lost 5 bases and J 8 bases, leaving 18 bases between the germline ends. The length of the CDR3 is 15 residues. Here the CDR3 reads CASSEFLLTPGELFF. The DNA of the CDR3 is TGTGCCAGCAGCGAATTCCTTCTAACACCGGGGGAGCTGTTTTTT.

This clone was seen a single time. The J gene is TRBJ2-6, the V gene TRBV28; D possibly matches TRBD1 or TRBD2 (5 bases each). V lost 5 bases to trimming and J lost 1 base, with 15 bases between them. Germline assignment: CDR1 MDHEN and CDR2 SYDVKM. The CDR3 has 17 residues. The CDR3 loop reads CASSTGREISGANVLTF. The CDR3 DNA reads as TGTGCCAGCAGTACGGGCAGGGAGATATCTGGGGCCAACGTCCTGACTTTC.

The chain links TRBV7-6 to TRBJ2-7; D possibly corresponds to TRBD2 (6 bases). The V end was cut by 1 base, the J end by 3 bases, with 10 bases between. Germline values: CDR1 SGHVS, CDR2 FNYEAQ. The length of the CDR3 is 14 residues. CDR3 amino acids: CASSLEDYNYEQYF. In DNA form, the CDR3 reads TGTGCCAGCAGCTTAGAGGACTACAACTACGAGCAGTACTTC.